These 18 T cell receptor beta chains came from one sample sequenced in a study of human thymus T cells. Sequencing used immunoSEQ multiplex PCR; TCRdb keeps in-frame clones, though not all of them. The sample lists around 130,000 clones, 90% to 95% occurring once. The source of the thymus tissue was resections taken during corrective heart surgery. Specimen: thymus tissue. These receptor sequences come from a boy in the first two years of life with a congenital heart defect but otherwise immunologically healthy.

The rearrangement links TRBV28 to TRBJ1-1; tentatively, D is TRBD1 (6 bases). V shed 2 bases and J shed 1 base, with 17 bases lying between them. The germline V gene has CDR1 MDHEN and CDR2 SYDVKM. The CDR3 covers 17 residues. The CDR3 reads CASSLIWDKISNTEAFF. The CDR3 DNA is TGTGCCAGCAGTTTAATTTGGGACAAAATATCGAACACTGAAGCTTTCTTT. The full variable domain, completed using reference TRBV28 and TRBJ1-1, is DVKVTQSSRYLVKRTGEKVFLECVQDMDHENMFWYRQDPGLGLRLIYFSYDVKMKEKGDIPEGYSVSREKKERFSLILESASTNQTSMYLCASSLIWDKISNTEAFFGQGTRLTVV.

V gene TRBV10-2 combines with J gene TRBJ2-1, with TRBD2 matching 8 bases. The CDR3 runs 16 residues. V trimming: 5 bases; J trimming: 6 bases; junction bases outside the gene matches: 12. In germline, CDR1 is WSHSY, CDR2 SAAADI. The DNA for the CDR3 is TGCGCCAGCAGTAGCCCCGGGGGGGCCGGTCCCAATGAGCAGTTCTTC. It is translated as CASSSPGGAGPNEQFF.

This chain uses TRBV29-1 with TRBJ2-3; D ambiguous. Trimming took off 0 bases at V and 1 base at J, with 8 bases between the two ends. The CDR3 loop spans 14 amino acids. CDR1 SQVTM and CDR2 ANQGSEA come from the germline V gene. CDR3: CSVEERSGTDTQYF. The CDR3 nucleotides read TGCAGCGTTGAAGAGAGATCCGGCACAGATACGCAGTATTTT.

The chain joins TRBV7-9 to TRBJ2-3, with TRBD2 matching over 9 bases. CDR3 length equals 17 residues. V was clipped by 1 base and J by 0 bases; unmatched bases: 5. CDR1 is SEHNR, CDR2 FQNEAQ, per germline (reference sequence). This CDR3 is CASSLVAGVSSTDTQYF. The CDR3 region has the DNA TGTGCCAGCAGCTTAGTAGCGGGGGTGTCTAGCACAGATACGCAGTATTTT.

The chain carries TRBV9 and TRBJ2-3; TRBD2 agrees at 7 bases. The junction had 9 bases not matched to a gene; V was cut back by 6 bases and J by 5 bases. Looked up from germline, CDR1 is SGDLS and CDR2 is YYNGEE. The CDR3 has 14 residues. This CDR3 is CASTPRLAQDTQYF. CDR3 bases: TGTGCCAGCACCCCTCGACTAGCCCAAGATACGCAGTATTTT.

The chain combines TRBV29-1 with TRBJ2-7; 11 nucleotides line up with TRBD1. The CDR3 loop spans 16 amino acids. Trimming cost V 7 bases and J 5 bases; bases outside gene matches: 16. Germline values: CDR1 SQVTM, CDR2 ANQGSEA. As DNA, the CDR3 is TGCAGCGCCGCCCCAGGACAGGGGGCCCTACGCCACGAGCAGTACTTC. Translated: CSAAPGQGALRHEQYF.

This clone was seen a handful of times. The gene calls are TRBV4-1 and TRBJ1-4; TRBD1 is a possible D gene (5 bases). CDR3 length: 15 residues. Trimming cost V 1 base and J 8 bases, with 14 bases left between them. Germline assignment: CDR1 MGHRA and CDR2 YSYEKL. The CDR3 nucleotides are TGCGCCAGCAGCCAAGTAGCAGGGTTGGGAGAAAAACTGTTTTTT. It codes for CASSQVAGLGEKLFF.

This rearrangement joins TRBV19 to TRBJ1-2, with 7 bases lining up with TRBD1. Germline values: CDR1 LNHDA, CDR2 SQIVND (reference sequence). This CDR3 is built from 14 residues. The junction had 6 bases not matched to a gene; V was cut back by 5 bases and J by 3 bases. DNA for the CDR3: TGTGCCAGTAGTGTACAGGGGAGGGACTATGGCTACACCTTC. Translation: CASSVQGRDYGYTF.

The chain combines TRBV4-3 with TRBJ2-1, with TRBD2 matching 12 bases. The CDR3 loop spans 17 amino acids. Trimming at V came to 1 base and at J to 8 bases, leaving 9 bases not matched to a gene. Germline assignment: CDR1 LGHNA and CDR2 YSLEER. The CDR3 bases are TGCGCCAGCAGCCAAGCTTATCTAGCGGGGGGGGGCGATGAGCAGTTCTTC. As protein: CASSQAYLAGGGDEQFF.

The rearrangement uses TRBV5-6 and TRBJ2-2; D may be TRBD1 or TRBD2 (5 bases each). Germline V gene lookup returns CDR1 SGHDT and CDR2 YYEEEE. Trimming cost V 4 bases and J 4 bases, with 11 bases left between them. This CDR3 has 14 amino acids. CDR3 in DNA: TGTGCCAGCAGCCCGGGACGGTTCACCGGGGAGCTGTTTTTT. Its translation is CASSPGRFTGELFF.

The genes are TRBV12-5 and TRBJ2-2; D not resolved. Germline V lookup: CDR1 LGHNT, CDR2 FRNRAP. V was pared by 1 base and J by 6 bases, with 21 bases between. This CDR3 comprises 18 residues. This CDR3 reads CASGLASSASRPAGELFF. The CDR3 DNA sequence: TGTGCTAGTGGTTTGGCCAGTTCGGCCTCTAGGCCAGCCGGGGAGCTGTTTTTT.

The gene calls are TRBV11-1 and TRBJ1-1; D is unresolved. Germline loops: CDR1 SGHAT, CDR2 FQDESV (reference sequence). The CDR3 is 13 residues long. With 1 base removed from V and 6 bases from J, the gap between germline ends came to 9 bases. The CDR3: CASSLGDGAEAFF. Written as DNA, the CDR3 is TGTGCCAGCAGCTTAGGTGATGGGGCTGAAGCTTTCTTT.

The chain joins TRBV4-3 to TRBJ1-1, with 8 bases identical to TRBD1. Germline trimming cut 4 bases from V and 5 bases from J; bases unmatched to any gene: 6. The germline CDR1 and CDR2 sequences are LGHNA and YSLEER. The CDR3 consists of 14 residues. CDR3 sequence reads: CASSPQGGVTEAFF. As DNA, the CDR3 is TGCGCCAGCAGCCCACAGGGGGGTGTAACTGAAGCTTTCTTT.

This clone was seen more than once but under ten times. This chain connects TRBV28 to TRBJ2-5; D ambiguous. CDR1 is MDHEN, CDR2 SYDVKM, per germline. The CDR3 loop spans 13 amino acids. The V and J ends lost 7 bases and 7 bases respectively, with 16 bases between them. The CDR3 sequence is CASTLDLGTTQYF. CDR3 coding DNA: TGTGCCAGCACCCTGGACCTGGGAACGACCCAGTACTTC.

DNA of the CDR3: TGTGCCAGCAGCCAAGATACGGGGGGGAGCTATGGCTACACCTTC. Translated, it gives CASSQDTGGSYGYTF. The chain is built from TRBV14 and TRBJ1-2; maybe TRBD1 (5 bases). V lost 0 bases, J lost 4 bases, and 12 bases lay in between. Germline V gene data show CDR1 as SGHDN and CDR2 as FVKESK. The CDR3 has 15 amino acids.

The V gene is TRBV5-1, the J gene TRBJ2-1, with TRBD1 as a possible D gene (6 bases). Germline CDR1 SGHRS, CDR2 YFSETQ. With 4 bases removed from V and 7 bases from J, the gap between germline ends came to 6 bases. This CDR3 spans 11 amino acids. This CDR3 reads CASSQGNEQFF. CDR3 bases: TGCGCCAGCAGCCAGGGGAATGAGCAGTTCTTC. The full variable domain, its missing parts supplied by reference TRBV5-1 and TRBJ2-1, is KAGVTQTPRYLIKTRGQQVTLSCSPISGHRSVSWYQQTPGQGLQFLFEYFSETQRNKGNFPGRFSGRQFSNSRSEMNVSTLELGDSALYLCASSQGNEQFFGPGTRLTVL.

The chain is built from TRBV4-2 and TRBJ1-5; 8 positions agree with TRBD1. Germline CDR1 is LGHNA and CDR2 is YNFKEQ. With 3 bases clipped from V and 11 bases from J, the junction kept 15 bases outside the gene matches. The length of the CDR3 is 16 residues. CDR3 in DNA: TGTGCCAGCAGCCATGGCCCGGGACAGGAGACTGGAGCCCAGCATTTT. Residues: CASSHGPGQETGAQHF.

In DNA form, the CDR3 reads TGTGCCAGCAGCGGAATAAATGAGCAGTTCTTC. Protein product: CASSGINEQFF. The gene calls are TRBV5-5 and TRBJ2-1; D is uncertain. This CDR3 has 11 residues. V was trimmed by 4 bases and J by 7 bases, leaving 6 bases between them. Per the germline V gene, CDR1 is SGHKS and CDR2 is YYEKEE (reference sequence).